This T cell receptor (beta chain) was recovered during a study of T-cell memory formation after mild COVID-19. This clonotype was detected a few times. The antigen is undetermined. 5'RACE with constant-segment primers yielded barcoded, UMI-tagged TCR alpha and TCR beta cDNA libraries. TCRdb processed the 5' RACE reads anew with MiXCR; each CDR3 protein has one entry. The table includes around 200,000 distinct CDR3 sequences, 8% to 11% detected once. The study's findings and limits: Contracting CD8+ clones were enriched in EMRA, CD4+ mainly in CM and EM.

This receptor was taken from a young man who had mild COVID-19 (a few samples of this study predate the infection). Cell type and time point are not known. The sequencing input was PBMCs or a T cell subset sorted from them (not recorded which).

DNA for the CDR3: TGTGCCAGCAGTCTCACTGTCAATGAGCAGTTCTTC. As protein: CASSLTVNEQFF. This chain links TRBV6-2 or TRBV6-3 with TRBJ2-1; D is ambiguous. Germline V CDR1 and CDR2: MNHEY, SVGEGT. Trimming took 5 bases from V and 6 from J, leaving 8 bases between them. The CDR3 is 12 amino acids.